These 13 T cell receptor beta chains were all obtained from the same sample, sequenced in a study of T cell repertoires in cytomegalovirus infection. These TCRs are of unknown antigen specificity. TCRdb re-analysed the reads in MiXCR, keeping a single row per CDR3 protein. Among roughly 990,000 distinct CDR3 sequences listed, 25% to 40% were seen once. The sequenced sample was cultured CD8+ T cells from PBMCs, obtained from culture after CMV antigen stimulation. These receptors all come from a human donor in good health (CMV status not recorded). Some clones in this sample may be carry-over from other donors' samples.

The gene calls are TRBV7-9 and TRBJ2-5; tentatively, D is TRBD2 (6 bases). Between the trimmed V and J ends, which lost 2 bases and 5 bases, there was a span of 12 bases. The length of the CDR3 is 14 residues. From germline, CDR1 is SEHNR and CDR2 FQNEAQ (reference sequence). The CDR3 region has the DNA TGTGCCAGCAGCTTACCGGAGGGGAGGGAGACCCAGTACTTC. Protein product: CASSLPEGRETQYF.

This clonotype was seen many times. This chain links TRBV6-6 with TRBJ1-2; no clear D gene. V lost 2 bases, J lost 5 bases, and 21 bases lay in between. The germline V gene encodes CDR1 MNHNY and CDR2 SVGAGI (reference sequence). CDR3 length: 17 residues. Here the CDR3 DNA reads TGTGCCAGCAGTTACCTCGGCGGCGGGTCTATCTCGTATGGCTACACCTTC. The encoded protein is CASSYLGGGSISYGYTF.

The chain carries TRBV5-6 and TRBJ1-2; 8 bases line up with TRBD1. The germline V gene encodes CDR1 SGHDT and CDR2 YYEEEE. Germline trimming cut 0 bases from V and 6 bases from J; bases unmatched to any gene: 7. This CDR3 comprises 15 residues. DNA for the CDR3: TGTGCCAGCAGCTTGGAGGACAGGGTATCCCATGGCTACACCTTC. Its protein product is CASSLEDRVSHGYTF.

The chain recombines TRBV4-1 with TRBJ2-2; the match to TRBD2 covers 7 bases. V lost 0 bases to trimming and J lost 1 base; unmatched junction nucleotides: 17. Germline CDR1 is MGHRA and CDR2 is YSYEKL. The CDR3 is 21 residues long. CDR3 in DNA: TGCGCCAGCAGCCAAGATAAGGGGACTGATGGGCTAGCGGTGAACACCGGGGAGCTGTTTTTT. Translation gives CASSQDKGTDGLAVNTGELFF.

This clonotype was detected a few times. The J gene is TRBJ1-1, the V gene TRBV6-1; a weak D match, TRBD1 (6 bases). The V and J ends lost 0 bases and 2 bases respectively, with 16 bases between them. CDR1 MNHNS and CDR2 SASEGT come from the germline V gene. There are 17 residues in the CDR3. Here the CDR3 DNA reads TGTGCCAGCAGTGAAGCGGTCGGGGGCCCCAAAAACACTGAAGCTTTCTTT. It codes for CASSEAVGGPKNTEAFF.

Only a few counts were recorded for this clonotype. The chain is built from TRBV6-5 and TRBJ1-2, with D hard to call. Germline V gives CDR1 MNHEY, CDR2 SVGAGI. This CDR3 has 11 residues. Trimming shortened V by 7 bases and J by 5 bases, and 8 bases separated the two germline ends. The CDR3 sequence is CASKTDYGYTF. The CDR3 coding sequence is TGTGCCAGCAAAACCGATTATGGCTACACCTTC.

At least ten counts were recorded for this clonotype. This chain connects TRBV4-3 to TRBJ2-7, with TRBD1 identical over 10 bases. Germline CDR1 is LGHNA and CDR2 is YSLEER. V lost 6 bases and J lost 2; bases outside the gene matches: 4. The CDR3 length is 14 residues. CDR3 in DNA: TGCGCCAGCAGTACCGGGACAGGGGCCTACGAGCAGTACGTC. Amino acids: CASSTGTGAYEQYV.

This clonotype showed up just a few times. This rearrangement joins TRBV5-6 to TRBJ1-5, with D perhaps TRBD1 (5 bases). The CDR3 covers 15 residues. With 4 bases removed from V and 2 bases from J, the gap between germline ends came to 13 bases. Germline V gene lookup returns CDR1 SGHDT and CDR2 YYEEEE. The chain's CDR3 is CASSLQGAGNQPQHF. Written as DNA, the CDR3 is TGTGCCAGCAGCCTCCAAGGGGCTGGCAATCAGCCCCAGCATTTT. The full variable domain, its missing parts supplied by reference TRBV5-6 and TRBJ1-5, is DAGVTQSPTHLIKTRGQQVTLRCSPKSGHDTVSWYQQALGQGPQFIFQYYEEEERQRGNFPDRFSGHQFPNYSSELNVNALLLGDSALYLCASSLQGAGNQPQHFGDGTRLSIL.

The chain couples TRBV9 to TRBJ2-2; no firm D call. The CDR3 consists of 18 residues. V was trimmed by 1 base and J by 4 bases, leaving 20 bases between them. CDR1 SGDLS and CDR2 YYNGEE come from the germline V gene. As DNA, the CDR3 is TGTGCCAGCAGCGTATTTGCCAGCCCAAGGGCGCTCACCGGGGAGCTGTTTTTT. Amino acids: CASSVFASPRALTGELFF.

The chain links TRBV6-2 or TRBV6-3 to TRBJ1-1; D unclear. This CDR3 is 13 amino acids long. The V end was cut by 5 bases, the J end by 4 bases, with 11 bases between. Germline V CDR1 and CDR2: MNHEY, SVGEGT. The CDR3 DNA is TGTGCCAGCAGTCACGAATTTGGCACTGAAGCTTTCTTT. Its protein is CASSHEFGTEAFF.

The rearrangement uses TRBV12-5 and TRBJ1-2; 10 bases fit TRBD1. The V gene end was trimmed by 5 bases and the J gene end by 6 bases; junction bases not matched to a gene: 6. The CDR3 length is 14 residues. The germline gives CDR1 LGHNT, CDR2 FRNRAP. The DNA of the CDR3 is TGTGCTAGTGGTCTGGACAGGGGGTACCATGGCTACACCTTC. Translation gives CASGLDRGYHGYTF.

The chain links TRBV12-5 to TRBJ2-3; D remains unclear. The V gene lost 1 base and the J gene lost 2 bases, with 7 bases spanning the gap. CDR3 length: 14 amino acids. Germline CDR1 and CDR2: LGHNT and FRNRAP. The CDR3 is CASGLALDTDTQYF. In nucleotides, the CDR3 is TGTGCTAGTGGTTTGGCCCTGGACACAGATACGCAGTATTTT.

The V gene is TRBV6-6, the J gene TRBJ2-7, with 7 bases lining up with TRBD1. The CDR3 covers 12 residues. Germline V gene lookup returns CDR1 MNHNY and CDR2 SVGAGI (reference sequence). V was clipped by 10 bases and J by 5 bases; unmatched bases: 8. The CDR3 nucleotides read TGTGCCACCGAGGGGGCTCGACACGAGCAGTACTTC. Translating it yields CATEGARHEQYF.